These 17 T cell receptor beta chains were sequenced from one sample in a study of control samples from healthy donors and cancer patients. The table came from immunoSEQ multiplex PCR; TCRdb's copy has only in-frame clones and leaves some out. The sample lists about 68,000 clones, under 85% occurring once. Sequenced: blood. The receptor set was obtained from a man aged 60 to 69 in good health.

With regard to this clone: Other DNA variants within this sample encode the same CDR3. The rearrangement uses TRBV7-3 and TRBJ2-7; perhaps D is TRBD1 or TRBD2 (5 bases each). The CDR3 contains 14 residues. The V end lost 2 bases, the J end lost 2 bases, and 10 bases lay between the germline ends. Per germline, CDR1 SGHTA and CDR2 FQGTGA. The CDR3 nucleotides read TGTGCCAGCAGCTTACTGTCGGGACCCTACGAGCAGTACTTC. This codes for CASSLLSGPYEQYF. The whole variable domain, remainder taken from reference TRBV7-3 and TRBJ2-7, is GAGVSQTPSNKVTEKGKYVELRCDPISGHTALYWYRQSLGQGPEFLIYFQGTGAADDSGLPNDRFFAVRPEGSVSTLKIQRTERGDSAVYLCASSLLSGPYEQYFGPGTRLTVT.

The chain links TRBV6-6 to TRBJ1-1; 8 bases agree with TRBD1. The CDR3 extends over 15 amino acids. Per the germline V gene, CDR1 is MNHNY and CDR2 is SVGAGI (reference sequence). V trimming: 6 bases; J trimming: 0 bases; junction bases outside the gene matches: 6. CDR3 nucleotide sequence: TGTGCCAGCAGGACGAAGACAGGGGTGAACACTGAAGCTTTCTTT. Residues: CASRTKTGVNTEAFF.

This chain uses TRBV6-6 with TRBJ1-2, with D maybe TRBD1 (5 bases). The CDR3 is 14 residues long. Between the trimmed V and J ends, which lost 1 base and 8 bases, there was a span of 14 bases. Germline CDR1 and CDR2: MNHNY and SVGAGI (reference sequence). Here the CDR3 DNA reads TGTGCCAGCAGTTACTATCGGGGGTCGGAGGGCTACACCTTC. Amino acids: CASSYYRGSEGYTF.

The rearrangement joins TRBV3-1 (or the pseudogene TRBV3-2) to TRBJ2-2; tentatively, D is TRBD2 (5 bases). V lost 1 base and J lost 6, with 18 bases in between. Germline V gives CDR1 LGHDT, CDR2 YNNKEL (reference sequence). The CDR3 is made up of 17 amino acids. This CDR3 reads CASSQVRETWESGELFF. CDR3 nucleotides: TGTGCCAGCAGCCAAGTAAGGGAAACTTGGGAGTCCGGGGAGCTGTTTTTT.

The chain is built from TRBV7-9 and TRBJ2-5; 13 bases agree with TRBD2. Germline V gives CDR1 SEHNR, CDR2 FQNEAQ (reference sequence). The J segment lost 5 bases and the V segment lost 4 bases, leaving 7 bases of the junction unmatched. The CDR3 totals 16 residues. CDR3 in amino acids: CASSSGLAGVGETQYF. The CDR3 coding sequence is TGTGCCAGCAGCTCCGGACTAGCGGGAGTAGGGGAGACCCAGTACTTC.

The chain employs TRBV6-6 and TRBJ2-7; possibly TRBD2 for D (6 bases). Germline CDR1 MNHNY, CDR2 SVGAGI (reference sequence). The CDR3 has 14 amino acids. The V gene lost 4 bases and the J gene lost 2 bases, with 12 bases spanning the gap. CDR3 coding DNA: TGTGCCAGCAGTTCCCCCGGAGGGGCCTACGAGCAGTACTTC. It encodes CASSSPGGAYEQYF.

The J gene is TRBJ1-5, the V gene TRBV6-2 or TRBV6-3; no firm D call. The germline V and J ends were trimmed by 6 bases and 7 bases, with 10 bases remaining between them. The CDR3 contains 12 residues. Germline lookup yields CDR1 MNHEY and CDR2 SVGEGT. The CDR3 reads CASSSRAQPQHF. DNA for the CDR3: TGTGCCAGCAGCTCTCGTGCCCAGCCCCAGCATTTT.

This clone has just a few counts. The chain uses TRBV4-2 and TRBJ1-1; no clear D gene. In germline, CDR1 is LGHNA, CDR2 YNFKEQ. Trimming took 2 bases from V and 1 from J, leaving 5 bases between them. This CDR3 spans 13 amino acids. Here the CDR3 reads CASSQSGNTEAFF. The CDR3 nucleotides read TGTGCCAGCAGCCAATCTGGGAACACTGAAGCTTTCTTT.

The chain employs TRBV7-6 and TRBJ2-1; 7 bases are shared with TRBD2. J gave up 1 base and V 2 bases, and 8 bases lay outside the gene matches. Germline assignment: CDR1 SGHVS and CDR2 FNYEAQ. This CDR3 is 17 amino acids long. CDR3 loop: CASSLREAGLSYNEQFF. CDR3 nucleotide sequence: TGTGCCAGCAGCTTACGAGAGGCGGGACTATCCTACAATGAGCAGTTCTTC.

This clone was seen only once. The rearrangement joins TRBV18 to TRBJ2-1; D ambiguous. Germline V CDR1 and CDR2: KGHSH, LQKENI. The V end was cut by 0 bases, the J end by 3 bases, with 9 bases between. The CDR3 length is 15 residues. As DNA, the CDR3 is TGTGCCAGCTCACCACCCAGCTCGCGCTACAATGAGCAGTTCTTC. Its translation: CASSPPSSRYNEQFF.

The V gene is TRBV7-2, the J gene TRBJ1-2; D unresolved. CDR3 length equals 15 residues. With 1 base removed from V and 1 base from J, the gap between germline ends came to 10 bases. From germline, CDR1 is SGHTA and CDR2 FQGNSA. The CDR3 DNA is TGTGCCAGCAGCTTAGGTCAGAACTTTAACTATGGCTACACCTTC. It codes for CASSLGQNFNYGYTF.

The chain links TRBV18 to TRBJ1-2; possibly TRBD1 for D (5 bases). The germline V gene has CDR1 KGHSH and CDR2 LQKENI. This CDR3 comprises 14 residues. V gave up 3 bases and J gave up 0 bases, with 8 bases separating them. The CDR3 loop reads CASSPGGTNYGYTF. The CDR3 DNA sequence: TGTGCCAGCTCACCGGGGGGGACTAACTATGGCTACACCTTC.

This chain uses TRBV6-6 with TRBJ2-7; TRBD1 might be the D (7 bases). The CDR3 is made up of 16 amino acids. V lost 5 bases, J lost 7 bases, and 24 bases lay in between. Germline assignment: CDR1 MNHNY and CDR2 SVGAGI (reference sequence). Written as DNA, the CDR3 is TGTGCCAGCAGTCGACAGGGTTCGGGGGTTCCTTGGGAGCAGTACTTC. Residues: CASSRQGSGVPWEQYF.

The chain joins TRBV25-1 to TRBJ2-5; 9 positions match TRBD1. CDR1 and CDR2 (germline): MGHDK, SYGVNS. V was pared by 4 bases and J by 4 bases, with 7 bases of the junction left unmatched. The CDR3 length is 15 residues. The CDR3 bases are TGTGCCAGCAGTGGGCTTGGACAGGGGCGAGAGACCCAGTACTTC. Protein product: CASSGLGQGRETQYF.

The chain recombines TRBV4-3 with TRBJ2-1, with D unresolved. Germline V gives CDR1 LGHNA, CDR2 YSLEER. V was cut by 1 base and J by 5 bases, with 9 bases left in between. The CDR3 runs to 14 residues. The CDR3 DNA sequence: TGCGCCAGCAGCCAAGGGTTACAGAACAATGAGCAGTTCTTC. As protein: CASSQGLQNNEQFF.

This sequence joins TRBV4-3 and TRBJ2-1, with 12 positions matching TRBD2. CDR3 length: 16 amino acids. Germline CDR1 and CDR2: LGHNA and YSLEER. Germline trimming cut 0 bases from V and 6 bases from J; bases unmatched to any gene: 3. CDR3 loop: CASSQDLAGGGNEQFF. The CDR3 DNA reads as TGCGCCAGCAGCCAAGATCTAGCGGGAGGGGGCAATGAGCAGTTCTTC.

This clone was counted once. The chain couples TRBV27 to TRBJ2-3; either TRBD1 or TRBD2 may supply D (5 bases each). Germline CDR1 and CDR2: MNHEY and SMNVEV (reference sequence). V lost 3 bases, J lost 0 bases, and 13 bases lay in between. This CDR3 is built from 16 residues. DNA of the CDR3: TGTGCCAGCAGTTTGGGGCCCGGGGTTAGCACAGATACGCAGTATTTT. Amino acid sequence: CASSLGPGVSTDTQYF.